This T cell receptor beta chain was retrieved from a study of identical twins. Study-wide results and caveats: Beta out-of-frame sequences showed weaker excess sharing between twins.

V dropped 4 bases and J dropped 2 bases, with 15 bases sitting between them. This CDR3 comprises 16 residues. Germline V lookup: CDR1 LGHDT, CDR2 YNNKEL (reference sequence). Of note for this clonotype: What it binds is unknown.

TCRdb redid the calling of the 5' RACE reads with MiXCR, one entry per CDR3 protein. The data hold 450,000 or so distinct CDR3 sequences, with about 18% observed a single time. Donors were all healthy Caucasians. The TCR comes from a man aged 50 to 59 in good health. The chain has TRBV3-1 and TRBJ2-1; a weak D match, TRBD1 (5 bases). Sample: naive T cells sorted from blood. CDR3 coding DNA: TGTGCCAGCAGCCTCGTTGGGGCGAGCGCCTACAATGAGCAGTTCTTC. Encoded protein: CASSLVGASAYNEQFF.